The TCR beta chain under discussion was sequenced for a study of blood T cell repertoires in COVID-19. V shed 4 bases and J shed 0 bases, with 5 bases lying between them. This CDR3 has 13 residues. The germline V gene encodes CDR1 SEHNR and CDR2 FQNEAQ (reference sequence). With respect to this clone: This clone may be a read error of a much larger clone one base away.

Here immunoSEQ multiplex PCR was the method, and the copy in TCRdb shows in-frame clones only, minus some. The sample contains 140,000 or so clones, roughly four fifths of which appear only once. The TCR comes from a woman aged 50 to 65 with acute COVID-19. The sequencing sample was made of PBMCs or T cells enriched from blood (not recorded which). The chain employs TRBV7-9 and TRBJ2-3; TRBD2 is a possible D gene (5 bases). The CDR3 region has the DNA TGTGCCAGCAGCTGGGAGAGCACAGATACGCAGTATTTT. As protein: CASSWESTDTQYF.